This entry concerns a single TCR beta chain. Authors' analysis steps: Amplification of reference gene primers provided the estimated nucleated cell counts. The data were produced by immunoSEQ multiplex PCR, yet TCRdb's version contains in-frame clones alone and is incomplete. D and trimming were read from the DNA, whereas the V and J calls and clone size are those reported in that table. The sample has over 130,000 clones, about 77% seen once; the top ten hold 9% to 10%. V shed 3 bases and J shed 5 bases, with 13 bases lying between them. Germline values: CDR1 LGHNA, CDR2 YSLEER. The CDR3 has 15 amino acids. The sample originates from a study of blood T cell repertoires in COVID-19. The wider study: The United States, Italy and Spain supplied acute and convalescent COVID-19 samples.

V usage is TRBV4-3 and J usage is TRBJ1-4; tentative D call: TRBD1 (6 bases). The sample was peripheral blood. The receptor's source is a woman in her fifties or sixties with active or convalescent COVID-19. The CDR3 region is CASSQERQENEKLFF. CDR3 in DNA: TGCGCCAGCAGCCAGGAACGACAGGAGAATGAAAAACTGTTTTTT.